This TCR beta chain was profiled in a study of PD-L1 blockade in urothelial cancer. Study background: It was at 3 weeks (second dose) and 6 weeks after treatment start that blood was analyzed. A median about 150,000 T cells were found in blood samples.

Described time point: peripheral blood 6 weeks after treatment start. TCRdb's copy holds only in-frame clones and misses some; the assay was immunoSEQ multiplex PCR. This table holds about 120,000 clones, approximately 90% found once. The CDR3 totals 10 residues. V was clipped by 6 bases and J by 5 bases, with 5 bases between them. Germline V CDR1 and CDR2: WNHNN, SYGVQD (reference sequence). The chain carries TRBV10-1 and TRBJ2-7; D gene uncertain. This specimen was PBMCs, taken around atezolizumab (anti-PD-L1) treatment. This TCR derives from a man aged 60-69 years with urothelial cancer. CDR3 residues: CASSSDEQYF. CDR3 nucleotide sequence: TGCGCCAGCAGCTCAGACGAGCAGTACTTC.